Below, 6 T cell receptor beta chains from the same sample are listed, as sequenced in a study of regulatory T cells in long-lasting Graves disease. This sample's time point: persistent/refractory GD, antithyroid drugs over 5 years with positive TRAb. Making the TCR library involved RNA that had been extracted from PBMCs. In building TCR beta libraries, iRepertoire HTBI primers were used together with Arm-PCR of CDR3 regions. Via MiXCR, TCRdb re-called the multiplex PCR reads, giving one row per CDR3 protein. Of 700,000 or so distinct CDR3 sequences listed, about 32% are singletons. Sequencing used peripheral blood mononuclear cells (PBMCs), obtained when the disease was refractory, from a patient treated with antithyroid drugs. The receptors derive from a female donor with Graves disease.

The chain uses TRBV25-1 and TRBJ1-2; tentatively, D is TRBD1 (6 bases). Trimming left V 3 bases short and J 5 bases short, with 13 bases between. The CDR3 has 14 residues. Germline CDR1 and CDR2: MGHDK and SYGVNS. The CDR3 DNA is TGTGCCAGCAGTGAGGGGGGCCGCTGGTATGGCTACACCTTC. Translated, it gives CASSEGGRWYGYTF.

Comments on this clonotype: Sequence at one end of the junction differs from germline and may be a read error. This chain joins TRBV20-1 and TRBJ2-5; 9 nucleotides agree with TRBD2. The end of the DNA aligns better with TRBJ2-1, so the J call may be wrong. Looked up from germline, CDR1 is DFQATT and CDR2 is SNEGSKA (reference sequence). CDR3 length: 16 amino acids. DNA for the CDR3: TGCAGTGCTAGAGAGCCCTTCGCGGGAGGGCCCAATGGGCAGTTCTTC. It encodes CSAREPFAGGPNGQFF.

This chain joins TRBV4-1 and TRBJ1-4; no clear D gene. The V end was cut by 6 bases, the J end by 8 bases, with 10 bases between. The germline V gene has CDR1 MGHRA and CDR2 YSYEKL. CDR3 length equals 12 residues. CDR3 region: CASSEGYEKLFF. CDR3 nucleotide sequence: TGCGCCAGCAGTGAAGGATACGAAAAACTGTTTTTT.

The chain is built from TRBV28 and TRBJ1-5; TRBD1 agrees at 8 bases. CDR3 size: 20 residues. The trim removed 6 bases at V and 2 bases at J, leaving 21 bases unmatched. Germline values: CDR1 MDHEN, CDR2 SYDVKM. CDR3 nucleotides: TGTGCCAGCAGCCTAAGCAGGGGGCGCCCAACTCGAGGGGGCAATCAGCCCCAGCATTTT. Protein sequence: CASSLSRGRPTRGGNQPQHF.

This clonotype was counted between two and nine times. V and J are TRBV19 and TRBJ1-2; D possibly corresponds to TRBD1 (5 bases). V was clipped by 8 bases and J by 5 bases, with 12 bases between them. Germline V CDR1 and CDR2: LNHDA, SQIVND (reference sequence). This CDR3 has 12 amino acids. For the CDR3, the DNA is TGTGCCAGTGGGGACGGATTTTATGGCTACACCTTC. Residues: CASGDGFYGYTF.

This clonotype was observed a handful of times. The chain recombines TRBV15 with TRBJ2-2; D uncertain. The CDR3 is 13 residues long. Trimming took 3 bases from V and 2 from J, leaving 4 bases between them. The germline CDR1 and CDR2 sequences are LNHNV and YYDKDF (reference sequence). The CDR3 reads CATSRDNTGELFF. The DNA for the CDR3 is TGTGCCACCAGCAGGGATAACACCGGGGAGCTGTTTTTT.